The entry that follows covers one TCR beta chain sequence. Sample treatment: randomized to nivolumab then ipilimumab (arm A) or the reverse (arm B). Live CD3+CD8+ CD19− CD56− cells were sorted from PBMCs. This sample was taken from a study of sequential checkpoint blockade in melanoma. Study details: Patients were randomized 1:1 to nivolumab-then-ipilimumab or ipilimumab-then-nivolumab first-line. After both sequences, patients received maintenance nivolumab.

The V end was cut by 1 base, the J end by 3 bases, with 9 bases between. Germline CDR1 LNHDA, CDR2 SQIVND (reference sequence). The CDR3 is made up of 14 amino acids. Profiling relied on immunoSEQ multiplex PCR, and the TCRdb table lists in-frame clones only, not all of them. The sample lists 3,200 or so clones, roughly three fifths occurring once. This sequence was found in a human donor with melanoma. The J gene is TRBJ1-2, the V gene TRBV19; unclear D gene. The sample in question was CD8+ T cells sorted from blood (inferred from file names), obtained from a patient given nivolumab and ipilimumab in sequence. CDR3 sequence: CASSIGTAHYGYTF. Here the CDR3 DNA reads TGTGCCAGTAGTATAGGAACAGCTCACTATGGCTACACCTTC. Complete variable domain (other parts from reference TRBV19 and TRBJ1-2): DGGITQSPKYLFRKEGQNVTLSCEQNLNHDAMYWYRQDPGQGLRLIYYSQIVNDFQKGDIAEGYSVSREKKESFPLTVTSAQKNPTAFYLCASSIGTAHYGYTFGSGTRLTVV.